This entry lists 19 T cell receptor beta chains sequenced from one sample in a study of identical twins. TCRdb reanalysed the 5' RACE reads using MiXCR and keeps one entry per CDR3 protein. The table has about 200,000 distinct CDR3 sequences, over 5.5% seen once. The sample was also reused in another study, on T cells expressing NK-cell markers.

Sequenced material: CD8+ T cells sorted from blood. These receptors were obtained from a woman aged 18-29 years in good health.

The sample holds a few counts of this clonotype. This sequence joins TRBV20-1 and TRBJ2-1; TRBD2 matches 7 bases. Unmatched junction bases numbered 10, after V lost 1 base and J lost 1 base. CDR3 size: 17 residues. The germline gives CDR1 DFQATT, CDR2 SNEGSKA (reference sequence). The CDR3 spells CSARARLAGASYNEQFF. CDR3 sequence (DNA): TGCAGTGCTAGAGCTAGACTGGCGGGAGCTTCCTACAATGAGCAGTTCTTC.

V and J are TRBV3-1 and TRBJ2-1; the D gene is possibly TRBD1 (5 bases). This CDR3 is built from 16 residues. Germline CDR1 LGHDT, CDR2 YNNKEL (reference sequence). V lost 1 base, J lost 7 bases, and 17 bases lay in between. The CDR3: CASSQGVGAWGNEQFF. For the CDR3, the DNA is TGTGCCAGCAGCCAAGGCGTAGGGGCATGGGGTAATGAGCAGTTCTTC.

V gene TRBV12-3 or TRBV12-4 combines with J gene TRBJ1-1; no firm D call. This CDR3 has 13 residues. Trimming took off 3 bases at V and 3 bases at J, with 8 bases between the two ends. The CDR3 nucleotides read TGTGCCAGCAGTTTCGGCCTAGACACTGAAGCTTTCTTT. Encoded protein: CASSFGLDTEAFF.

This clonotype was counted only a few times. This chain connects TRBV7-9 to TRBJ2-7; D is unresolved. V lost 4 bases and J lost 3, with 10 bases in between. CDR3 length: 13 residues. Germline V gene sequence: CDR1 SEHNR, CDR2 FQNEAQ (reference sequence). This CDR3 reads CASSSATDYEQYF. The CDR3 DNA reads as TGTGCCAGCAGCTCCGCCACTGACTACGAGCAGTACTTC.

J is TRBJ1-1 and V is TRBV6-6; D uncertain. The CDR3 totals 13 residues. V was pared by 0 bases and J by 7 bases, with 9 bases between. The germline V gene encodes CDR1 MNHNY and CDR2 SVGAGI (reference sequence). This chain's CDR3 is CASSYSISDEAFF. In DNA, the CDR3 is TGTGCCAGCAGTTACTCGATTTCAGATGAAGCTTTCTTT.

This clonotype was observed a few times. The CDR3 region has the DNA TGCAGTGCTCCCGGGGCCCACACCTACAATGAGCAGTTCTTC. Translating it yields CSAPGAHTYNEQFF. The chain carries TRBV20-1 and TRBJ2-1, with D perhaps TRBD1 or TRBD2 (5 bases each). V lost 5 bases, J lost 2 bases, and 13 bases lay in between. The CDR3 has 14 amino acids. Looked up from germline, CDR1 is DFQATT and CDR2 is SNEGSKA (reference sequence).

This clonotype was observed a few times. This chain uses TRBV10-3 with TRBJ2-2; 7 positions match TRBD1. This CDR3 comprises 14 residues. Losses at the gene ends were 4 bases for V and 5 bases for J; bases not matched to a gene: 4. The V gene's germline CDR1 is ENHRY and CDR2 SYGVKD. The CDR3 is CAISGQGGTGELFF. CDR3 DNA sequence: TGTGCCATCAGTGGACAGGGTGGGACCGGGGAGCTGTTTTTT.

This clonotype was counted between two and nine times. The CDR3 reads CASSLGGKETQYF. The DNA of the CDR3 is TGTGCCAGCAGCTTAGGGGGGAAAGAGACCCAGTACTTC. This sequence joins TRBV7-9 and TRBJ2-5; D tentatively fits TRBD1 or TRBD2 (5 bases each). Trimming stripped 1 base from V and 3 bases from J, with 6 bases between. Germline assignment: CDR1 SEHNR and CDR2 FQNEAQ (reference sequence). CDR3 size: 13 residues.

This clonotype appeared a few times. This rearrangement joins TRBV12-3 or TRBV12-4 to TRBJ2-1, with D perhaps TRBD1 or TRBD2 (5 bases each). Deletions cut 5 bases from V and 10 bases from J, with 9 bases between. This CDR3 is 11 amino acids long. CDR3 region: CASSEGPEQFF. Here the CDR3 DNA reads TGTGCCAGCAGTGAGGGACCCGAGCAGTTCTTC.

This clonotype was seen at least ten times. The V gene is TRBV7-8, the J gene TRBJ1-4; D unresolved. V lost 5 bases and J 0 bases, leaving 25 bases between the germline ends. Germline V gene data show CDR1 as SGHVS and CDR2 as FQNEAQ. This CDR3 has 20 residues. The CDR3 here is CASSPVAPASYSATNEKLFF. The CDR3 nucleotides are TGTGCCAGCAGCCCGGTTGCCCCCGCTTCCTACAGTGCAACTAATGAAAAACTGTTTTTT.

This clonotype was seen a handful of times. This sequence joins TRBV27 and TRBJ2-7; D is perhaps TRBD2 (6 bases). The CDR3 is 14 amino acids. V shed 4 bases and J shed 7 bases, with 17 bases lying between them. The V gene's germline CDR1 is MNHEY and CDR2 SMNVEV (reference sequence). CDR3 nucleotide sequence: TGTGCCAGCAGTTCCCTACTAGCCCTGGGGGAGCAGTACTTC. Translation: CASSSLLALGEQYF.

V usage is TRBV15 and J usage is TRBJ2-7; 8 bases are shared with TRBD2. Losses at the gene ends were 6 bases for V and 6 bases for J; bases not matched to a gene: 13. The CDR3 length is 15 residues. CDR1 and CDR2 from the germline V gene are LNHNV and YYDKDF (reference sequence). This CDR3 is CATRTAGGDPAEQYF. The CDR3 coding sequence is TGTGCCACCAGGACGGCGGGAGGTGATCCCGCCGAGCAGTACTTC.

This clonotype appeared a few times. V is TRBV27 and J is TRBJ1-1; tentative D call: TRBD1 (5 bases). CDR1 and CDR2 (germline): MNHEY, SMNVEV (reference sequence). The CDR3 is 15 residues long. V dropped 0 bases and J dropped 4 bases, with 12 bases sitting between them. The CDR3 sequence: CASSLSMGVSTEAFF. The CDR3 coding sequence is TGTGCCAGCAGTTTATCCATGGGGGTGAGCACTGAAGCTTTCTTT.

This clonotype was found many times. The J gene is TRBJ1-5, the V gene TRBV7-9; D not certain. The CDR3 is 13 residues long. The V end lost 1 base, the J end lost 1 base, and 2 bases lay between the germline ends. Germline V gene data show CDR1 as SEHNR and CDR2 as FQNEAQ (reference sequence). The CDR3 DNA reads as TGTGCCAGCAGCTTAGTGAGCAATCAGCCCCAGCATTTT. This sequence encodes CASSLVSNQPQHF.

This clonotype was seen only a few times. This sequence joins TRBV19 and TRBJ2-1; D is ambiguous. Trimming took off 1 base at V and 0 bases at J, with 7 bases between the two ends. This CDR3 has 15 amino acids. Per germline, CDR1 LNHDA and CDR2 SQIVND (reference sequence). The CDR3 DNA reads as TGTGCCAGTAGTATAGGAGCGATCTCCTACAATGAGCAGTTCTTC. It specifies CASSIGAISYNEQFF.

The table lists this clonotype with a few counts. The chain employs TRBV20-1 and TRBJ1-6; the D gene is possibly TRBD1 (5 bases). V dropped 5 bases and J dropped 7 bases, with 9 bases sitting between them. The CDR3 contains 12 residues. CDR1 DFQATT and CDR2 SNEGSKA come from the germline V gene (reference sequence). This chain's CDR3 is CSAGGMNSPLHF. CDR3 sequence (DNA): TGCAGTGCTGGGGGGATGAATTCACCCCTCCACTTT.

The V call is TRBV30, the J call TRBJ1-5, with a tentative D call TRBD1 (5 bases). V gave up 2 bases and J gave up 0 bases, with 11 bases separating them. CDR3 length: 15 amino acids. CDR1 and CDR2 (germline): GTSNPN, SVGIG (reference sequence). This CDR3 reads CAWSLGEFSNQPQHF. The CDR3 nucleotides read TGTGCCTGGAGTCTGGGGGAGTTTAGCAATCAGCCCCAGCATTTT.

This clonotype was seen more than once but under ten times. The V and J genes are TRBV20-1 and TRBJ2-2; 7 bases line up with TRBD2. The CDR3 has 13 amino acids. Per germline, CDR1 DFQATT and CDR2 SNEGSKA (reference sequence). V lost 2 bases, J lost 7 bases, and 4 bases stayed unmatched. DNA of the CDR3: TGCAGTGCTAGACGGGGGGTCGTCGGGGAGCTGTTTTTT. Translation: CSARRGVVGELFF.

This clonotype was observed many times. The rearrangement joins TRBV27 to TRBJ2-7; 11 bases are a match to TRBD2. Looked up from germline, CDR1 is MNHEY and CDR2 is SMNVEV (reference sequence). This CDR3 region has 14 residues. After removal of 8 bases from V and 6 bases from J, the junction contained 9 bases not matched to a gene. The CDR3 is CASGLTSGTGEQYF. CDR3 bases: TGTGCCAGCGGCCTGACTAGCGGGACGGGCGAGCAGTACTTC.